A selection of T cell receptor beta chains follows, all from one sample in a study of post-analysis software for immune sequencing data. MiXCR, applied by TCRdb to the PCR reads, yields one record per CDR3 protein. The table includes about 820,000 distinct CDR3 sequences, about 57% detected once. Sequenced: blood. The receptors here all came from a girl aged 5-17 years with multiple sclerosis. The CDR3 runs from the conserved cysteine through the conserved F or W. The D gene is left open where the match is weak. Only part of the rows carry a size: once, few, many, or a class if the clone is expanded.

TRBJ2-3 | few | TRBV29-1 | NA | CSAGVGGPTDTQYF | TGCAGTGCCGGCGTGGGGGGCCCGACAGATACGCAGTATTTT
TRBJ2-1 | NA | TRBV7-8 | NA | CASSFRDINEQFF | TGTGCCAGCAGCTTCCGGGACATCAATGAGCAGTTCTTC
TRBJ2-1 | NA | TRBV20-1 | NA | CSARFSGNYNEQFF | TGCAGTGCTAGATTTAGCGGTAACTACAATGAGCAGTTCTTC
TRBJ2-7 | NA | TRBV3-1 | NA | CASSQGPQGNEQYF | TGTGCCAGCAGCCAAGGGCCCCAGGGGAACGAGCAGTACTTC
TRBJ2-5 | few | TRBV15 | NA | CATSRVATVQETQYF | TGTGCCACCAGCAGAGTCGCGACAGTCCAAGAGACCCAGTACTTC
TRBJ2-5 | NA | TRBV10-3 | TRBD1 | CAISAGQGQVKETQYF | TGTGCCATCAGTGCCGGACAGGGACAAGTCAAAGAGACCCAGTACTTC
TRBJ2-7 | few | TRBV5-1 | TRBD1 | CASSSGQGRNEQYF | TGCGCCAGCAGCTCTGGACAGGGGAGAAACGAGCAGTACTTC
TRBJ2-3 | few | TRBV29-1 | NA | CSSMGVGRTNTQYF | TGCAGCTCAATGGGGGTGGGCCGCACTAATACGCAGTATTTT
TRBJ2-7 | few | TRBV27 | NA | CASSLSGFGEQYF | TGTGCCAGCAGTTTAAGCGGTTTTGGAGAGCAGTACTTC
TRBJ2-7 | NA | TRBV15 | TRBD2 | CATSRVLANSYEQYF | TGTGCCACCAGCAGAGTACTAGCGAACTCCTACGAGCAGTACTTC
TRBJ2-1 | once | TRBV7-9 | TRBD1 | CASRLDRGGYGEQFF | TGTGCCAGCAGACTAGACAGGGGGGGGTATGGTGAGCAGTTCTTC
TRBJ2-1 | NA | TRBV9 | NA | CASSRIELGYNEQFF | TGTGCCAGCAGCAGGATAGAGCTAGGCTACAATGAGCAGTTCTTC
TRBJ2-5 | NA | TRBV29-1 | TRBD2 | CSVKGTSGPQETQYF | TGCAGCGTTAAGGGGACTAGCGGGCCTCAAGAGACCCAGTACTTC
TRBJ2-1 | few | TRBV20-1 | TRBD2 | CSARPPGLAGNDEQFF | TGCAGTGCTAGACCTCCGGGACTAGCGGGGAATGATGAGCAGTTCTTC